The rows below give T cell receptor beta chains drawn from one sample of a study of T cell responses to AZD1222 COVID-19 vaccine. Only in-frame clones appear in the TCRdb table, and some are missing; sequencing was by immunoSEQ multiplex PCR. The sample lists 250,000 to 300,000 clones; 94% were seen once. The material was peripheral blood, obtained 28 days after the second AZD1222 dose. The source of these receptors is an adult who received the AZD1222 COVID-19 vaccine. CDR3s include the opening cysteine and the closing phenylalanine or tryptophan. A D gene is named only where the DNA matches it firmly. A clone size is listed for some rows: how often the clone was seen (once, few, many), or a class if it is expanded.

TRBV3-1/TRBV3-2,-,few,TRBJ1-2,TGTGCCAGCAGCCAGGCACGAGTGGGAGGCTACACCTTC,CASSQARVGGYTF
TRBV3-1/TRBV3-2,TRBD2,-,TRBJ2-5,TGTGCCAGCAGCCAAGGGCTAGCGGGAGGGCGCTTGAAGACCCAGTACTTC,CASSQGLAGGRLKTQYF
TRBV4-1,-,-,TRBJ2-5,TGCGCCAGCAGCCAATCCGGGCAGGCACAAGAGACCCAGTACTTC,CASSQSGQAQETQYF
TRBV11-1,-,-,TRBJ1-1,TGTGCCAGCGTCCTCGGGGGGATGAACACTGAAGCTTTCTTT,CASVLGGMNTEAFF
TRBV6-5,TRBD1,-,TRBJ2-1,TGTGCCAGCAGCCGCCGGGACAGTAGATACAATGAGCAGTTCTTC,CASSRRDSRYNEQFF
TRBV7-9,TRBD2,-,TRBJ2-1,TGTGCCAGCAGCCACGGACTAGCGGGGGGGCCGTCCTCCTACAATGAGCAGTTCTTC,CASSHGLAGGPSSYNEQFF
TRBV20-1,TRBD2,-,TRBJ2-5,TGCAGTGCTAGTCCCAGGTGGAGGGAGGGTTTGGAGACCCAGTACTTC,CSASPRWREGLETQYF
TRBV11-2,-,-,TRBJ2-1,TGTGCCAGCAGCTCGACGGGGATCTACAATGAGCAGTTCTTC,CASSSTGIYNEQFF
TRBV11-2,-,-,TRBJ2-7,TGTGCCAGCAGCCGTACGCCGGGTAGGGACCCTGGGGACGAGCAGTACTTC,CASSRTPGRDPGDEQYF
TRBV4-1,TRBD1,once,TRBJ2-7,TGCGCCAGCAGCCAAGGCCGACAGGGGGCCAGCTACGAGCAGTACTTC,CASSQGRQGASYEQYF
TRBV28,-,-,TRBJ1-5,TGTGCCAGCAGTAAAAAAGGCCGAGGGATCCAGCCCCAGCATTTT,CASSKKGRGIQPQHF
TRBV10-3,-,-,TRBJ1-1,TGTGCCATCAGTAATAGGGAGGGGACTAACACTGAAGCTTTCTTT,CAISNREGTNTEAFF
TRBV19,-,once,TRBJ1-6,TGTGCCAGTAGTACTCATAATTCACCCCTCCACTTT,CASSTHNSPLHF
TRBV4-3,-,-,TRBJ1-6,TGCGCCAGCAGCCGCTCCTTTAGGACACAGACGAATAATTCACCCCTCCACTTT,CASSRSFRTQTNNSPLHF
TRBV18,-,-,TRBJ1-6,TGTGCCAGCTCTACAGGGAGAGGGAATTCACCCCTCCACTTT,CASSTGRGNSPLHF
TRBV5-1,-,-,TRBJ2-1,TGCGCCAGCAGTTCCGACAGTTACAATGAGCAGTTCTTC,CASSSDSYNEQFF
TRBV11-1,-,-,TRBJ2-1,TGTGCCAGCAGCTCACGACGTTTTCCGGGAGCGAGGGAGCAGTTCTTC,CASSSRRFPGAREQFF
TRBV28,-,-,TRBJ2-7,TGTGCCAGCAGTTTGTCAGGCGCCCTAACCTACGAGCAGTACTTC,CASSLSGALTYEQYF
TRBV9,-,-,TRBJ2-7,TGTGCCAGCAGCGTAGTACGGGGAGGCGAGCAGTACTTC,CASSVVRGGEQYF
TRBV5-1,-,-,TRBJ1-1,TGCGCCAGCAGCTTGACGCGGATGAACACTGAAGCTTTCTTT,CASSLTRMNTEAFF
TRBV28,-,-,TRBJ1-2,TGTGCCAGCACCCCCCTCAGGGCCCAAGGCTACACCTTC,CASTPLRAQGYTF
TRBV18,-,-,TRBJ2-2,TGTGCCAGCTCACCATTGACCGGGGAGCTGTTTTTT,CASSPLTGELFF
TRBV5-8,TRBD2,-,TRBJ2-7,TGTGCCAGCAGCCCTGAGAGCGGGAGAGCCTACGAGCAGTACTTC,CASSPESGRAYEQYF
TRBV3-1/TRBV3-2,-,-,TRBJ2-5,TGTGCCAGCAGCCGGATTGGACTAAATGGAGAGACCCAGTACTTC,CASSRIGLNGETQYF